One and the same sample provided the 28 T cell receptor beta chains below, sequenced in a study of blood T cell repertoires in COVID-19 (dated by TCRdb to 2019 to 2021). Library method: the immunoSEQ multiplex PCR assay. TCRdb carries this immuneACCESS record with in-frame sequences only. Its versions omit some clonotypes, under half of them owing to an unresolved V gene in the studies checked, with the rest unexplained. The sample data list 200,000 to 250,000 clones, and 88% of these were observed just once. The top ten constitute roughly 2.7% of the sample. Sample: PBMCs or T cells enriched from blood (not recorded which). These receptors came from a woman in her twenties or thirties who had recovered from COVID-19.

The chain carries TRBV3-1 (or the pseudogene TRBV3-2) and TRBJ1-5; TRBD1 is a possible D gene (6 bases). Germline CDR1 reads LGHDT; CDR2 reads YNNKEL (reference sequence). V was clipped by 5 bases and J by 7 bases, with 15 bases between them. The CDR3 consists of 14 residues. The CDR3 loop is CASSITGINQPQHF. Here the CDR3 DNA reads TGTGCCAGCAGCATTACAGGGATCAACCAGCCCCAGCATTTT.

The chain carries TRBV15 and TRBJ2-2, with no clear D. The CDR3 runs 13 residues. Per germline, CDR1 LNHNV and CDR2 YYDKDF (reference sequence). V was clipped by 5 bases and J by 4 bases, with 8 bases between them. This CDR3 is CATSSRLTGELFF. CDR3 in DNA: TGTGCCACCAGCTCCAGACTCACCGGGGAGCTGTTTTTT.

The chain employs TRBV5-1 and TRBJ2-3; 10 nucleotides line up with TRBD1. V gave up 3 bases and J gave up 4 bases; unmatched junction bases: 5. This CDR3 region has 15 residues. The germline V gene encodes CDR1 SGHRS and CDR2 YFSETQ. CDR3 nucleotide sequence: TGCGCCAGCAGCTCCCGGGACAGGGGAGCAGATACGCAGTATTTT. It specifies CASSSRDRGADTQYF.

This chain joins TRBV2 and TRBJ1-1; D is unresolved. Germline values: CDR1 SNHLY, CDR2 FYNNEI. This CDR3 has 13 residues. V was shortened by 2 bases and J by 1 base, with 5 bases between the two germline ends. CDR3 amino acids: CASSERENTEAFF. CDR3 sequence (DNA): TGTGCCAGCAGTGAACGGGAGAACACTGAAGCTTTCTTT.

The rearrangement uses TRBV10-3 and TRBJ1-3; D is possibly TRBD1 (5 bases). V shed 11 bases and J shed 4 bases, with 18 bases lying between them. CDR1 ENHRY and CDR2 SYGVKD come from the germline V gene. CDR3 length: 14 amino acids. Here the CDR3 reads CASGGFLSGNTIYF. In DNA form, the CDR3 reads TGTGCCTCGGGGGGTTTTCTCTCCGGAAACACCATATATTTT.

The V gene is TRBV29-1, the J gene TRBJ1-1; no clear D. The CDR3 length is 14 residues. V shed 1 base and J shed 1 base, with 10 bases lying between them. CDR1 and CDR2 (germline): SQVTM, ANQGSEA. The CDR3 DNA reads as TGCAGCGTTGAAGGTCGCGGCCAGAACACTGAAGCTTTCTTT. This encodes CSVEGRGQNTEAFF.

The V gene is TRBV10-3, the J gene TRBJ1-5, with TRBD1 matching 8 bases. CDR3 length: 16 amino acids. V gave up 3 bases and J gave up 6 bases; unmatched junction bases: 10. Germline V gene lookup returns CDR1 ENHRY and CDR2 SYGVKD. The CDR3 is CAISDVGRGPGQPQHF. DNA for the CDR3: TGTGCCATCAGTGACGTAGGCAGGGGGCCAGGTCAGCCCCAGCATTTT.

The chain is built from TRBV19 and TRBJ2-1, with 10 bases that match TRBD1. CDR3 length: 13 amino acids. Trimming at V came to 7 bases and at J to 6 bases, leaving 3 bases not matched to a gene. The germline CDR1 and CDR2 sequences are LNHDA and SQIVND (reference sequence). The CDR3 here is CASIRTGGNEQFF. DNA of the CDR3: TGTGCCAGTATCAGGACAGGGGGCAATGAGCAGTTCTTC.

The rearrangement links TRBV5-4 to TRBJ2-7; tentative D call: TRBD2 (6 bases). This CDR3 region has 14 residues. Germline CDR1 SGHNT, CDR2 YYREEE (reference sequence). V lost 4 bases and J lost 4, with 15 bases in between. The CDR3 DNA reads TGTGCCAGCAGCCTGGAAATTGGGGGGTACGAGCAGTACTTC. Its protein product is CASSLEIGGYEQYF.

V usage is TRBV19 and J usage is TRBJ2-3; D perhaps matches TRBD1 (6 bases). Germline V gives CDR1 LNHDA, CDR2 SQIVND (reference sequence). V was shortened by 7 bases and J by 4 bases, with 6 bases between the two germline ends. The CDR3 is 11 residues long. The CDR3 DNA sequence: TGTGCCAGTACAGGGGCAGATACGCAGTATTTT. This sequence encodes CASTGADTQYF.

The J gene is TRBJ1-5, the V gene TRBV7-9; tentative D call: TRBD1 (5 bases). Trimming took 5 bases from V and 7 from J, leaving 15 bases between them. The CDR3 spans 14 residues. Germline-derived CDR1 and CDR2 are SEHNR and FQNEAQ (reference sequence). CDR3 in amino acids: CASSPDSDRQPQHF. CDR3 bases: TGTGCCAGCAGCCCAGACAGTGACCGCCAGCCCCAGCATTTT.

Remarks on this clone: An end of the junction differs from the germline gene, which may be a read error. This chain uses TRBV4-2 with TRBJ1-4; no firm D call. The germline V gene encodes CDR1 LGHNA and CDR2 YNFKEQ. The CDR3 loop spans 14 amino acids. For the CDR3, the DNA is TGTGCCAGCAGCCAGAGAATTACTATTGAAAAACTGTTTTTT. This translates into CASSQRITIEKLFF.

This sequence joins TRBV7-2 and TRBJ1-4; 9 bases are a match to TRBD1. CDR1 is SGHTA and CDR2 is FQGNSA in the germline V gene. V was pared by 4 bases and J by 7 bases, with 4 bases of the junction left unmatched. This CDR3 has 14 amino acids. In nucleotides, the CDR3 is TGTGCCAGCAGCTCGGGACAGGGTAGTGAAAAACTGTTTTTT. It codes for CASSSGQGSEKLFF. The full variable domain, in which reference TRBV7-2 and TRBJ1-4 provide the parts outside the CDR3, is GAGVSQSPSNKVTEKGKDVELRCDPISGHTALYWYRQSLGQGLEFLIYFQGNSAPDKSGLPSDRFSAERTGGSVSTLTIQRTQQEDSAVYLCASSSGQGSEKLFFGSGTQLSVL.

This rearrangement joins TRBV6-2 or TRBV6-3 to TRBJ1-5; perhaps TRBD1 as D (6 bases). Germline CDR1 is MNHEY and CDR2 is SVGEGT. The CDR3 has 19 residues. V dropped 2 bases and J dropped 7 bases, with 27 bases sitting between them. CDR3 amino acids: CASSYVWGGGSMVDQPQHF. DNA for the CDR3: TGTGCCAGCAGTTACGTGTGGGGAGGGGGAAGTATGGTAGACCAGCCCCAGCATTTT.

The chain combines TRBV15 with TRBJ1-2, with 7 bases identical to TRBD1. This CDR3 has 14 amino acids. Germline CDR1 and CDR2: LNHNV and YYDKDF (reference sequence). V shed 3 bases, J shed 7 bases, and the junction held 8 bases outside the gene matches. The CDR3 spells CATSSEQGSAGYTF. CDR3 nucleotide sequence: TGTGCCACCAGCAGTGAACAGGGGTCAGCTGGCTACACCTTC.

V and J are TRBV7-7 and TRBJ2-3; TRBD1 agrees at 9 bases. Germline assignment: CDR1 SSHAT and CDR2 FNYEAQ (reference sequence). Losses at the gene ends were 5 bases for V and 3 bases for J; bases not matched to a gene: 9. CDR3 length: 16 residues. The CDR3 DNA is TGTGCCAGCAGCCCTGGCGTGGACAGGGGTACAGATACGCAGTATTTT. Its translation is CASSPGVDRGTDTQYF.

The chain is built from TRBV2 and TRBJ2-3; 8 nucleotides line up with TRBD2. CDR1 SNHLY and CDR2 FYNNEI come from the germline V gene. V shed 7 bases and J 2 bases; nucleotides not matched to a gene: 8. The CDR3 sequence is 15 residues long. The CDR3 DNA follows: TGTGCCAGCAAAAAAGCGGGGGCGCTCACAGATACGCAGTATTTT. The encoded protein is CASKKAGALTDTQYF. The variable domain in full, with the rest retrieved from reference TRBV2 and TRBJ2-3, is EPEVTQTPSHQVTQMGQEVILRCVPISNHLYFYWYRQILGQKVEFLVSFYNNEISEKSEIFDDQFSVERPDGSNFTLKIRSTKLEDSAMYFCASKKAGALTDTQYFGPGTRLTVL.

This clone occurred once. The CDR3 nucleotides read TGTGCCAGCAGCTCCGGACAGGGAGGACTGGACATTCAGTACTTC. It is translated as CASSSGQGGLDIQYF. V usage is TRBV11-1 and J usage is TRBJ2-4; 8 bases agree with TRBD1. Germline CDR1 reads SGHAT; CDR2 reads FQDESV (reference sequence). CDR3 length: 15 amino acids. Germline trimming cut 4 bases from V and 8 bases from J; bases unmatched to any gene: 10.

This clone was observed once. This chain links TRBV7-6 with TRBJ2-3, with 7 bases matching TRBD2. The CDR3 covers 15 residues. The trim removed 0 bases at V and 3 bases at J, leaving 3 bases unmatched. Germline values: CDR1 SGHVS, CDR2 FNYEAQ. In DNA form, the CDR3 reads TGTGCCAGCAGCTTAGCCGGGGGGTGGACAGATACGCAGTATTTT. Its translation is CASSLAGGWTDTQYF.

V and J are TRBV3-1 (or the pseudogene TRBV3-2) and TRBJ1-6; no clear D gene. CDR3 length equals 15 residues. Germline values: CDR1 LGHDT, CDR2 YNNKEL (reference sequence). Trimming took 1 base from V and 7 from J, leaving 11 bases between them. CDR3 protein: CASSQVRGLNSPLHF. CDR3 coding DNA: TGTGCCAGCAGCCAAGTTAGAGGATTAAATTCACCCCTCCACTTT.

This sequence joins TRBV6-1 and TRBJ2-4; D possibly corresponds to TRBD1 (5 bases). The germline gives CDR1 MNHNS, CDR2 SASEGT. The CDR3 is 17 residues long. V was cut by 4 bases and J by 1 base, with 17 bases left in between. The CDR3 sequence is CASSGTTRPMAKNIQYF. CDR3 coding DNA: TGTGCCAGCAGTGGGACAACGAGACCTATGGCCAAAAACATTCAGTACTTC.

The table lists this clone with a few counts. The chain carries TRBV13 and TRBJ1-1; 7 nucleotides line up with TRBD1. The germline V gene has CDR1 PRHDT and CDR2 FYEKMQ (reference sequence). CDR3 size: 13 residues. V dropped 4 bases and J dropped 4; count of bases not matched to a gene: 3. CDR3 bases: TGTGCCAGCAGCTCTGACAGGGTCACTGAAGCTTTCTTT. As protein: CASSSDRVTEAFF.

This clone was found once. This rearrangement joins TRBV5-1 to TRBJ2-3; weak D call: TRBD1 (6 bases). CDR3 length equals 13 residues. Trimming removed 0 bases at V and 6 bases at J, with 8 bases between. CDR1 SGHRS and CDR2 YFSETQ come from the germline V gene. The CDR3 region is CASSLDRVDTQYF. DNA of the CDR3: TGCGCCAGCAGCTTGGACAGGGTGGATACGCAGTATTTT. The full variable domain, rest sourced from reference TRBV5-1 and TRBJ2-3, is KAGVTQTPRYLIKTRGQQVTLSCSPISGHRSVSWYQQTPGQGLQFLFEYFSETQRNKGNFPGRFSGRQFSNSRSEMNVSTLELGDSALYLCASSLDRVDTQYFGPGTRLTVL.

The rearrangement uses TRBV19 and TRBJ1-2; no firm D call. V lost 3 bases, J lost 6 bases, and 17 bases lay in between. The CDR3 has 15 amino acids. Per the germline V gene, CDR1 is LNHDA and CDR2 is SQIVND (reference sequence). The CDR3 here is CASSIEAASLHGYTF. The CDR3 region has the DNA TGTGCCAGTAGTATTGAGGCAGCTTCACTTCATGGCTACACCTTC.

This chain links TRBV12-3 or TRBV12-4 with TRBJ2-7; no reliable D call. V was clipped by 3 bases and J by 2 bases, with 8 bases between them. The CDR3 sequence is 13 residues long. This chain's CDR3 is CASSFGPTYEQYF. The DNA of the CDR3 is TGTGCCAGCAGTTTTGGGCCAACCTACGAGCAGTACTTC.

This chain uses TRBV4-3 with TRBJ2-7; 8 bases match TRBD1. Germline-derived CDR1 and CDR2 are LGHNA and YSLEER. This CDR3 is built from 17 residues. Germline trimming cut 0 bases from V and 3 bases from J; bases unmatched to any gene: 10. CDR3 nucleotides: TGCGCCAGCAGCCAAGAAATTGTCCGAGACAGGGGCTACGAGCAGTACTTC. Protein: CASSQEIVRDRGYEQYF.

This chain connects TRBV27 to TRBJ1-6; weak D call: TRBD1 (6 bases). The CDR3 sequence is 15 residues long. CDR1 MNHEY and CDR2 SMNVEV come from the germline V gene (reference sequence). Trimming stripped 0 bases from V and 11 bases from J, with 14 bases between. CDR3 sequence: CASSLSTGTTAPLHF. CDR3 DNA sequence: TGTGCCAGCAGTTTATCGACAGGTACCACGGCACCCCTCCACTTT.

This clone occurred once. The chain employs TRBV3-1 (or the pseudogene TRBV3-2) and TRBJ2-5; 10 bases are shared with TRBD2. After removal of 0 bases from V and 6 bases from J, the junction contained 10 bases not matched to a gene. Germline CDR1 is LGHDT and CDR2 is YNNKEL (reference sequence). The CDR3 contains 17 residues. The CDR3 reads CASSQDLTAGGLKTQYF. The CDR3 DNA reads TGTGCCAGCAGCCAAGATCTAACAGCGGGGGGGCTGAAGACCCAGTACTTC.